The clone carrying this T cell receptor (beta chain) was recorded once. The antigen is undetermined. This entry is derived from a study of shared clonotypes between healthy human individuals. Unsorted PBMC replicate PCRs drew on about 0.3 ug DNA, representing 25,000 to 30,000 T cell genomes. Original analysis: Quality scores were absent from the junction-only immunoSEQ sequences, so filtering differed. Assay used: immunoSEQ multiplex PCR; TCRdb lists only in-frame clones, some missing. V, J and clone size are taken as reported in that table, and D and trimming were inferred from the DNA itself. The data show approximately 500,000 clones, 79% seen once. The CDR3 sequence is 16 residues long. Per germline, CDR1 KGHSH and CDR2 LQKENI. Unmatched junction bases numbered 8, after V lost 3 bases and J lost 2 bases. The study, taken as a whole, reports: In having few donors, the study represented limited genetic and exposure-history diversity. Sequencing depth was predicted to influence how clonotypes are shared among donors.

The sequenced material came from PBMCs. This chain links TRBV18 with TRBJ2-7; TRBD1 matches at 9 bases. The TCR sequence derives from a middle-aged woman in good health. Some clones in this sample may be carry-over from other donors' samples. The DNA for the CDR3 is TGTGCCAGCTCACCTCGGTTGGGGACAGGGACCTACGAGCAGTACTTC. Its translation is CASSPRLGTGTYEQYF.